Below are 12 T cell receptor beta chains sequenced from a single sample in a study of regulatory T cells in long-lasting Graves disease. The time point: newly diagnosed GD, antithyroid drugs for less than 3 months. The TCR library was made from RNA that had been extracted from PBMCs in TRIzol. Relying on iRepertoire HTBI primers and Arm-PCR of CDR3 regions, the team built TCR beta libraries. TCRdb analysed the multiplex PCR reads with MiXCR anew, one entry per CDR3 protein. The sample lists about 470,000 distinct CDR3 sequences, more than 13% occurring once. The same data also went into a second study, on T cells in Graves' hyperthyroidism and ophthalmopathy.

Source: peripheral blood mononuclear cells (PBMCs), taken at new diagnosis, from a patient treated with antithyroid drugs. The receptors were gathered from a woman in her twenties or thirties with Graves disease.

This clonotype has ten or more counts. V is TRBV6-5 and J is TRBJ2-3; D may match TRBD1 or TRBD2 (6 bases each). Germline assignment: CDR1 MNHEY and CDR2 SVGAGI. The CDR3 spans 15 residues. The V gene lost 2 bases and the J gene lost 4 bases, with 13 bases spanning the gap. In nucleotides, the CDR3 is TGTGCCAGCAGTTACACACAGGGAGGCGCAGATACGCAGTATTTT. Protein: CASSYTQGGADTQYF.

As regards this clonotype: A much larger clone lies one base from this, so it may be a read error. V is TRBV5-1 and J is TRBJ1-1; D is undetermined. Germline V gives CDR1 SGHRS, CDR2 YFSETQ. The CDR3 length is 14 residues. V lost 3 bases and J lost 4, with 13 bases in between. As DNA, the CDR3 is TGCGCCAGCAGCTCAGGCCCTCCGGGCACTGAAGCTTTCTTT. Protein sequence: CASSSGPPGTEAFF.

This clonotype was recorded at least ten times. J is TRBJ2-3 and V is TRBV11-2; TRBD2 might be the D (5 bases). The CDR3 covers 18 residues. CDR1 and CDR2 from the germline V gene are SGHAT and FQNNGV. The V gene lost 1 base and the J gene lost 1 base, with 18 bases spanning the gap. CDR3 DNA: TGTGCCAGCAGCTTAGTTGGGGATTGGGGAGCTGGCACAGATACGCAGTATTTT. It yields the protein CASSLVGDWGAGTDTQYF.

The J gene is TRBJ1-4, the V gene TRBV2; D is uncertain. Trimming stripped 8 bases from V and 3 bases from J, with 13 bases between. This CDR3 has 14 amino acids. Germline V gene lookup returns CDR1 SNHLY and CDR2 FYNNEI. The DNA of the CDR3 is TGTGCCAGCGACCCCGGGGTCTCTAATGAAAAACTGTTTTTT. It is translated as CASDPGVSNEKLFF.

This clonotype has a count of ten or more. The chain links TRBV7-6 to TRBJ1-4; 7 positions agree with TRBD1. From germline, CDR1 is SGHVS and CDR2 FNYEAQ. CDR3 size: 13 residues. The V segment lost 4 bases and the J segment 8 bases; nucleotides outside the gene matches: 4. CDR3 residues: CASSSGTAEKLFF. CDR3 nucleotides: TGTGCCAGCAGCTCGGGGACAGCCGAAAAACTGTTTTTT.

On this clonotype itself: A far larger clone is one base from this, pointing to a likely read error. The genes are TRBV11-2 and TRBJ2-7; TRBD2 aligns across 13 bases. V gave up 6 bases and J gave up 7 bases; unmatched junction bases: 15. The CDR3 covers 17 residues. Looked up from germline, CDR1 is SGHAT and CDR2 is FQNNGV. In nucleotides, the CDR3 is TGTGCCAGCAGGGGACTAGCGGGGTCCAGCTCCTACAATGAGCAGTACTTC. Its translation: CASRGLAGSSSYNEQYF.

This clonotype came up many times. CDR3 in DNA: TGTGCCAGCTCACCACCGGGCGGTAGCACAGATACGCAGTATTTT. Protein: CASSPPGGSTDTQYF. V gene TRBV18 combines with J gene TRBJ2-3, with D unresolved. The CDR3 loop spans 15 amino acids. Trimming took off 0 bases at V and 0 bases at J, with 7 bases between the two ends. In germline, CDR1 is KGHSH, CDR2 LQKENI.

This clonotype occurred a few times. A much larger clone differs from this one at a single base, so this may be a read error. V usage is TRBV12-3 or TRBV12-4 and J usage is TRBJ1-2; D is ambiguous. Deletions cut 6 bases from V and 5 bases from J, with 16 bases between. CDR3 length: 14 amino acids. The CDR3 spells CASRRRGGPYGYTF. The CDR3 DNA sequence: TGTGCCAGCAGGCGACGGGGAGGGCCATATGGCTACACCTTC.

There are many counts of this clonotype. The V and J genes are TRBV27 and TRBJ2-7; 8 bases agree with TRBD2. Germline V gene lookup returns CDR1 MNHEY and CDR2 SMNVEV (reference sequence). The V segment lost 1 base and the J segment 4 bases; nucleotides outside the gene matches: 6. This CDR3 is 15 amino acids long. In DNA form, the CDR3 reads TGTGCCAGCAGTTTATTCAGCGGGAGAGGGTACGAGCAGTACTTC. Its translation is CASSLFSGRGYEQYF.

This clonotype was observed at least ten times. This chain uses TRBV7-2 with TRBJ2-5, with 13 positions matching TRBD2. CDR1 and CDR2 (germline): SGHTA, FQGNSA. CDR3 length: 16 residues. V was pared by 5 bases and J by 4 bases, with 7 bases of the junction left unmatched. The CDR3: CASSRTSGSLVETQYF. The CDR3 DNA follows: TGTGCCAGCAGCCGGACTAGCGGGAGCCTGGTAGAGACCCAGTACTTC.

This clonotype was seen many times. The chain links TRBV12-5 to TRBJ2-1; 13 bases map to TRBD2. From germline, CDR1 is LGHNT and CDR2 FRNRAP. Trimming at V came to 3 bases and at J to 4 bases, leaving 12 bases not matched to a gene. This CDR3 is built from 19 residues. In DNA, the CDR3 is TGTGCTAGTGGTTTCCACAGACTAGCGGGAGGTCCTGGGTACAATGAGCAGTTCTTC. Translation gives CASGFHRLAGGPGYNEQFF.

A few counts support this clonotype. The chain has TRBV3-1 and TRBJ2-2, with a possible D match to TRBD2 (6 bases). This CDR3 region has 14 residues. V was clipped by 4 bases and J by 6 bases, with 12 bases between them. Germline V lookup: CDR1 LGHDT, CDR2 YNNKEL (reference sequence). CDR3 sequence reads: CASSLPGRPGELFF. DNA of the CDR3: TGTGCCAGCAGCCTCCCGGGGAGGCCCGGGGAGCTGTTTTTT.